The T cell receptor (beta chain) described here comes from a study of CD8 T cells in Susac syndrome. Random-hexamer reverse transcription was applied to about 0.45 to 1 ug RNA. Amplification of TCR beta CDR3 was carried out by immunoSEQ multiplex PCR, which covered 54 Vbeta and 13 Jbeta segments. One entry per CDR3 protein, called by TCRdb with MiXCR from the immunoSEQ multiplex PCR reads. This table holds some 240,000 distinct CDR3 sequences, 96% found once. This TCR derives from a human donor with Susac syndrome. Sequencing was done on a sample of CD4+ T cells from PBMCs.

The CDR3 region is CASSQNGRGFTDTQYF. CDR3 coding DNA: TGTGCCAGCAGCCAGAACGGGAGGGGATTCACAGATACGCAGTATTTT. The chain joins TRBV4-2 to TRBJ2-3; 8 bases fit TRBD2. CDR3 length: 16 residues. V shed 3 bases, J shed 2 bases, and the junction held 7 bases outside the gene matches. Per germline, CDR1 LGHNA and CDR2 YNFKEQ.